A selection of T cell receptor beta chains follows, all from one sample in a study of post-analysis software for immune sequencing data. TCRdb reprocessed the PCR reads via MiXCR and lists one record per CDR3 protein. The sample gives 800,000 to 950,000 distinct CDR3 sequences, roughly 50% of which show up once; approximately 4.5% is in the top ten. Sequenced: blood. The receptors originated from a girl aged 10-17 years with multiple sclerosis. Both conserved end residues are part of each CDR3. A D gene is named only where the DNA matches it firmly. The size field is filled for only some rows; it gives once, few, many or a size class.

V gene	D gene	J gene	clone size	CDR3 DNA	CDR3 protein
TRBV5-1	TRBD2	TRBJ2-4	few	TGCGCCAGCAGCTTGGGACTAGCGGATGCCAAAAACATTCAGTACTTC	CASSLGLADAKNIQYF
TRBV29-1	-	TRBJ2-7	-	TGCAGCGTTGAAACGGGAACCTACGAGCAGTACTTC	CSVETGTYEQYF
TRBV27	-	TRBJ1-2	-	TGTGCCAGCAGCCCATATCGATTGGGGGCTAACTATGGCTACACCTTC	CASSPYRLGANYGYTF
TRBV5-1	-	TRBJ1-5	few	TGCGCCAGCAGCTTGGGAGGGGTGGGCAATCAGCCCCAGCATTTT	CASSLGGVGNQPQHF
TRBV7-8	-	TRBJ2-7	-	TGTGCCAGCAGCGGGCGTGGGGGAGCCGGCGAGCAGTACTTC	CASSGRGGAGEQYF
TRBV12-3/TRBV12-4	-	TRBJ1-2	-	TGTGCCAGCAGTTTAGACCGGGGCCGCCTCTATGGCTACACCTTC	CASSLDRGRLYGYTF
TRBV14	TRBD1	TRBJ2-7	-	TGTGCCAGCAGCCAAGAGGGACAGGGTAATTACGAGCAGTACTTC	CASSQEGQGNYEQYF
TRBV7-3	TRBD1	TRBJ2-7	-	TGTGCCAGCAGCTTAAGAGGCAGGGGGAGAGGCGAGCAGTACTTC	CASSLRGRGRGEQYF
TRBV20-1	TRBD1	TRBJ2-7	few	TGCAGTGCTAGACAGGGGGTTGCTTGGAACGAGCAGTACTTC	CSARQGVAWNEQYF
TRBV4-2	-	TRBJ2-1	few	TGTGCCAGCAGCCAAGAGCCCGGGAATGAGCAGTTCTTC	CASSQEPGNEQFF
TRBV21-1	-	TRBJ2-7	few	TGTGCCAGCAGCTCCCGGGGTAGCGGGAGGACAAGGAATTACTACGAGCAGTACTTC	CASSSRGSGRTRNYYEQYF
TRBV20-1	-	TRBJ1-2	few	TGCAGTGCTAGTGAAGGGAACTATGGCTACACCTTC	CSASEGNYGYTF
TRBV12-3/TRBV12-4	-	TRBJ2-7	few	TGTGCCAGCAGTTTAGACAGGAACTCCTACGAGCAGTACTTC	CASSLDRNSYEQYF
TRBV12-3/TRBV12-4	-	TRBJ2-1	-	TGTGCCAGCAGTCCTATCCTAAGGGGGACCAATGAGCAGTTCTTC	CASSPILRGTNEQFF
TRBV27	-	TRBJ1-5	-	TGTGCCAGCAGTTTTAGAAGCAATAGCAATCAGCCCCAGCATTTT	CASSFRSNSNQPQHF
TRBV12-3/TRBV12-4	TRBD2	TRBJ2-5	-	TGTGCCAGCAGTTTAGAGGCCCCACTAGCGGGAATGTTAGGTGGTCAAGAGACCCAGTACTTC	CASSLEAPLAGMLGGQETQYF
TRBV7-9	-	TRBJ2-5	-	TGTGCCAGCAGCTTTTTAGGGGAAGACGGGAAGACCCAGTACTTC	CASSFLGEDGKTQYF
TRBV10-3	-	TRBJ2-7	-	TGTGCCATCAGGGGGAATACCTACGAGCAGTACTTC	CAIRGNTYEQYF
TRBV7-2	TRBD1	TRBJ2-1	once	TGTGCCAGCAGGCAAACAGGGGGTTGGATGGATGAGCAGTTCTTC	CASRQTGGWMDEQFF
TRBV6-1	-	TRBJ2-5	few	TGTGCCAGCAGTGTCACAATTGGCGGGACCCAAGAGACCCAGTACTTC	CASSVTIGGTQETQYF
TRBV5-5	-	TRBJ1-1	-	TGTGCCAGCAGCTTGGTGGCGTGGATAGACACTGAAGCTTTCTTT	CASSLVAWIDTEAFF
TRBV7-9	TRBD1	TRBJ1-1	-	TGTGCCAGCAGCTGGGGACAGGTTAGTGGAGCTTTCTTT	CASSWGQVSGAFF
TRBV10-3	TRBD2	TRBJ2-3	few	TGTGCCATCAGTGAGTCGGGACTAAGTTACACAGATACGCAGTATTTT	CAISESGLSYTDTQYF
TRBV6-2/TRBV6-3	-	TRBJ2-1	-	TGTGCCAGCACCGCTAGTTACAATGAGCAGTTCTTC	CASTASYNEQFF
TRBV5-1	-	TRBJ1-5	-	TGCGCCAGCAGCTTGGCAGGGGATAGGCAGCCCCAGCATTTT	CASSLAGDRQPQHF
TRBV5-1	-	TRBJ1-4	-	TGCGCCAGCAGCTTGGGGGAACGGATTAATGAAAAACTGTTTTTT	CASSLGERINEKLFF
TRBV28	-	TRBJ2-7	few	TGTGCCAGCAGCCCGGGACCCCACGAGCAGTACTTC	CASSPGPHEQYF
TRBV5-5	-	TRBJ2-1	-	TGTGCCAGCAGAGAGACAGGTGCACGCGCCTACAATGAGCAGTTCTTC	CASRETGARAYNEQFF
TRBV5-8	-	TRBJ1-4	-	TGTGCCAGCTCGATGGGGCAGGGCCCTAATGAAAAACTGTTTTTT	CASSMGQGPNEKLFF
TRBV7-3	-	TRBJ2-1	-	TGTGCCAGCAGCCCCGCCTCCAACAATGAGCAGTTCTTC	CASSPASNNEQFF
TRBV29-1	TRBD2	TRBJ2-3	-	TGCAGCGTTGTACGGGCGGGGGGGCCGTATACGCAGTATTTT	CSVVRAGGPYTQYF
TRBV4-1	-	TRBJ2-1	few	TGCGCCAGCAGCCAAGGTTACAGGGTGTCCTACAATGAGCAGTTCTTC	CASSQGYRVSYNEQFF
TRBV7-9	TRBD2	TRBJ2-3	-	TGTGCCAGCAGCATTAGCGGGAGGGCCTCAGATACGCAGTATTTT	CASSISGRASDTQYF
TRBV7-9	TRBD1	TRBJ2-7	-	TGTGCCAGCAGCTTGGGACAGCAATCCTACGAGCAGTACTTC	CASSLGQQSYEQYF
TRBV5-1	TRBD2	TRBJ2-4	-	TGCGCCAGCAGCTGGGAGGCGGGAGGCCCGAACATTCAGTACTTC	CASSWEAGGPNIQYF
TRBV5-1	-	TRBJ2-5	-	TGCGCCAGCAGCACGCGGGACACGGTGAAAGAGACCCAGTACTTC	CASSTRDTVKETQYF
TRBV5-1	TRBD2	TRBJ2-3	-	TGCGCCAGCAGTTACGGGACTAGCGGGGGTACGCAGTATTTT	CASSYGTSGGTQYF
TRBV7-3	TRBD1	TRBJ2-3	-	TGTGCCAGCAGCTTTGGGACAGGGTTCGCAGATACGCAGTATTTT	CASSFGTGFADTQYF
TRBV5-6	TRBD2	TRBJ2-7	-	TGTGCCAGCAGCTTGGTCGGGGGGGCCGGCTACGAGCAGTACTTC	CASSLVGGAGYEQYF
TRBV29-1	-	TRBJ2-5	few	TGCAGCGTTTCCACAGGGTTAGAGACCCAGTACTTC	CSVSTGLETQYF
TRBV7-8	-	TRBJ2-1	-	TGTGCCAGCAGTCCCCAAGCAACTAGTGGATACAATGAGCAGTTCTTC	CASSPQATSGYNEQFF